The 21 T cell receptor beta chains below all came from one sample that was sequenced in a study of CD8+ T cells in alopecia areata. RNA extraction and reverse transcription yielded cDNA as sequencing template. Profiled with immunoSEQ multiplex PCR; TCRdb holds only in-frame clones, not every one. The sample contains 110,000 or so clones, 50% to 60% of which appear only once. The sample taken for sequencing was NKG2D-low CD8+ T cells sorted from blood. These TCRs come from a human donor with alopecia areata.

The chain links TRBV7-9 to TRBJ2-5; D call uncertain. The germline V gene encodes CDR1 SEHNR and CDR2 FQNEAQ (reference sequence). V gave up 5 bases and J gave up 3 bases, with 7 bases separating them. The CDR3 loop spans 12 amino acids. Here the CDR3 DNA reads TGTGCCAGCAGCCGACAAAAAGAGACCCAGTACTTC. This codes for CASSRQKETQYF.

This clone was counted only a few times. The CDR3 coding sequence is TGCGCCAGCAGCCTGGAGGTCCCTGCTGCCGAGCAGTACTTC. Amino acids: CASSLEVPAAEQYF. This chain joins TRBV5-1 and TRBJ2-7; TRBD2 might be the D (5 bases). The germline V gene has CDR1 SGHRS and CDR2 YFSETQ. Deletions cut 4 bases from V and 6 bases from J, with 17 bases between. CDR3 size: 14 residues.

The rearrangement joins TRBV13 to TRBJ1-2; D is perhaps TRBD1 (6 bases). The CDR3 totals 13 residues. The V end was cut by 2 bases, the J end by 6 bases, with 10 bases between. From germline, CDR1 is PRHDT and CDR2 FYEKMQ (reference sequence). CDR3 protein: CASSLIAGDGYTF. CDR3 sequence (DNA): TGTGCCAGCAGCTTAATCGCAGGGGATGGCTACACCTTC.

This clone showed up just a few times. The J gene is TRBJ2-1, the V gene TRBV29-1, with 8 bases fitting TRBD1. The germline V gene encodes CDR1 SQVTM and CDR2 ANQGSEA. J was trimmed by 6 bases and V by 4 bases; bases with no gene match: 14. This CDR3 region has 16 residues. The DNA of the CDR3 is TGCAGCGTTGCGCGTCCCCGGGACAGGCTTGGCAATGAGCAGTTCTTC. This encodes CSVARPRDRLGNEQFF.

The chain uses TRBV5-6 and TRBJ1-1; the D is unclear. This CDR3 spans 15 amino acids. Germline values: CDR1 SGHDT, CDR2 YYEEEE. V shed 0 bases and J shed 4 bases, with 13 bases lying between them. CDR3: CASSLEGSPGTEAFF. In DNA form, the CDR3 reads TGTGCCAGCAGCTTGGAAGGCAGCCCTGGCACTGAAGCTTTCTTT. Together with reference TRBV5-6 and TRBJ1-1, the CDR3 gives the full variable domain: DAGVTQSPTHLIKTRGQQVTLRCSPKSGHDTVSWYQQALGQGPQFIFQYYEEEERQRGNFPDRFSGHQFPNYSSELNVNALLLGDSALYLCASSLEGSPGTEAFFGQGTRLTVV.

This clone was picked up a small number of times. The chain has TRBV9 and TRBJ1-1; D remains unclear. The CDR3 is 14 residues long. Trimming stripped 1 base from V and 1 base from J, with 8 bases between. Germline CDR1 is SGDLS and CDR2 is YYNGEE. CDR3 nucleotides: TGTGCCAGCAGCGTAAGCAGGTCGAACACTGAAGCTTTCTTT. Translating it yields CASSVSRSNTEAFF.

CDR3: CASSLEGTNQPQHF. As DNA, the CDR3 is TGTGCCAGCAGCTTGGAAGGGACCAATCAGCCCCAGCATTTT. V is TRBV5-4 and J is TRBJ1-5, with D perhaps TRBD1 (5 bases). The CDR3 runs to 14 residues. Between the trimmed V and J ends, which lost 0 bases and 3 bases, there was a span of 7 bases. Germline V CDR1 and CDR2: SGHNT, YYREEE (reference sequence). Full variable domain (outside the CDR3, taken from reference TRBV5-4 and TRBJ1-5): ETGVTQSPTHLIKTRGQQVTLRCSSQSGHNTVSWYQQALGQGPQFIFQYYREEENGRGNFPPRFSGLQFPNYSSELNVNALELDDSALYLCASSLEGTNQPQHFGDGTRLSIL.

The V call is TRBV28, the J call TRBJ2-2; no clear D. With 3 bases removed from V and 6 bases from J, the gap between germline ends came to 11 bases. CDR1 is MDHEN and CDR2 is SYDVKM in the germline V gene. This CDR3 has 14 residues. CDR3 nucleotide sequence: TGTGCCAGCAGTTTTCAAGCGTTTTCCGGGGAGCTGTTTTTT. Residues: CASSFQAFSGELFF. Filled out from reference TRBV28 and TRBJ2-2, the complete variable domain reads DVKVTQSSRYLVKRTGEKVFLECVQDMDHENMFWYRQDPGLGLRLIYFSYDVKMKEKGDIPEGYSVSREKKERFSLILESASTNQTSMYLCASSFQAFSGELFFGEGSRLTVL.

This clone has just a few counts. The gene calls are TRBV10-1 and TRBJ2-3, with 9 bases identical to TRBD2. Germline V CDR1 and CDR2: WNHNN, SYGVQD (reference sequence). This CDR3 spans 16 amino acids. The J segment lost 3 bases and the V segment lost 1 base, leaving 5 bases of the junction unmatched. The CDR3: CASSELAGAPTDTQYF. The CDR3 nucleotides are TGCGCCAGCAGTGAGTTAGCGGGAGCCCCGACAGATACGCAGTATTTT.

The genes are TRBV6-5 and TRBJ2-3; D remains ambiguous. Trimming cost V 8 bases and J 3 bases, with 12 bases left between them. Germline CDR1 reads MNHEY; CDR2 reads SVGAGI. This CDR3 comprises 13 residues. CDR3 DNA: TGTGCCAGCCACCTGGCAGAGACAGATACGCAGTATTTT. Translated: CASHLAETDTQYF.

The chain uses TRBV7-9 and TRBJ2-1, with TRBD2 matching 11 bases. The J segment lost 3 bases and the V segment lost 4 bases, leaving 5 bases of the junction unmatched. Per the germline V gene, CDR1 is SEHNR and CDR2 is FQNEAQ (reference sequence). This CDR3 has 16 amino acids. The CDR3: CASSSPGLADYNEQFF. Here the CDR3 DNA reads TGTGCCAGCAGCTCTCCGGGACTAGCGGACTACAATGAGCAGTTCTTC.

The rearrangement links TRBV29-1 to TRBJ2-7; 8 bases align to TRBD1. This CDR3 contains 18 residues. Germline trimming cut 5 bases from V and 3 bases from J; bases unmatched to any gene: 21. The germline gives CDR1 SQVTM, CDR2 ANQGSEA. The CDR3 here is CSVLSLGQGTSPGYEQYF. CDR3 DNA sequence: TGCAGCGTTCTATCCCTCGGACAGGGAACCTCCCCGGGCTACGAGCAGTACTTC.

V gene TRBV5-6 combines with J gene TRBJ1-2; D is undetermined. This CDR3 contains 16 residues. Deletions cut 7 bases from V and 7 bases from J, with 26 bases between. The germline V gene encodes CDR1 SGHDT and CDR2 YYEEEE. Here the CDR3 DNA reads TGTGCCAGCCGCCACATCGACGGCTCCCCTCACTTTGGCTACACCTTC. Its translation is CASRHIDGSPHFGYTF.

The chain employs TRBV4-1 and TRBJ2-1; D call uncertain. Trimming stripped 4 bases from V and 1 base from J, with 14 bases between. The CDR3 has 16 amino acids. Germline V gene data show CDR1 as MGHRA and CDR2 as YSYEKL. CDR3 nucleotide sequence: TGCGCCAGCAGCCCTCTTGCGGAGTTGTCCTACAATGAGCAGTTCTTC. Protein sequence: CASSPLAELSYNEQFF.

Only a few counts were recorded for this clone. This rearrangement joins TRBV2 to TRBJ2-4, with a possible D match to TRBD1 (5 bases). This CDR3 region has 12 residues. Germline V lookup: CDR1 SNHLY, CDR2 FYNNEI. Trimming pared 7 bases from V and 6 bases from J, leaving 10 bases between. The CDR3 here is CASKGAINIQYF. DNA for the CDR3: TGTGCCAGCAAAGGGGCGATAAACATTCAGTACTTC.

The rearrangement links TRBV6-5 to TRBJ2-7; no reliable D call. Germline V lookup: CDR1 MNHEY, CDR2 SVGAGI. The CDR3 contains 12 residues. Trimming removed 7 bases at V and 7 bases at J, with 14 bases between. The CDR3 region has the DNA TGTGCCAGCAACGGAGACGGGCGGGAGCAGTACTTC. It specifies CASNGDGREQYF.

This clone showed up just once. This rearrangement joins TRBV5-1 to TRBJ2-5; 9 bases fit TRBD1. The DNA matches TRBJ2-7 better at its end, which makes the J call doubtful. Looked up from germline, CDR1 is SGHRS and CDR2 is YFSETQ. This CDR3 spans 16 amino acids. The CDR3 bases are TGCGCCAGCAGCTTGTTGGAGACAGGGGGACGCTACGAGCAGTACTTC. Its protein is CASSLLETGGRYEQYF.

The chain employs TRBV27 and TRBJ2-5; 12 bases are a match to TRBD2. The V segment lost 6 bases and the J segment 9 bases; nucleotides outside the gene matches: 8. The CDR3 covers 14 residues. The germline gives CDR1 MNHEY, CDR2 SMNVEV (reference sequence). The chain's CDR3 is CASSGTSGSHSQYF. The CDR3 DNA is TGTGCCAGCAGCGGGACTAGCGGGTCCCATTCCCAGTACTTC.

V usage is TRBV2 and J usage is TRBJ2-1; TRBD2 aligns across 7 bases. After removal of 10 bases from V and 5 bases from J, the junction contained 8 bases not matched to a gene. Per the germline V gene, CDR1 is SNHLY and CDR2 is FYNNEI. CDR3 length: 13 amino acids. This CDR3 is CAILADPNNEQFF. The CDR3 nucleotides read TGTGCCATTCTAGCGGACCCAAACAATGAGCAGTTCTTC.

The chain carries TRBV6-6 and TRBJ1-1; D unclear. The germline V gene encodes CDR1 MNHNY and CDR2 SVGAGI (reference sequence). The CDR3 covers 15 residues. V was trimmed by 8 bases and J by 4 bases, leaving 20 bases between them. CDR3 nucleotide sequence: TGTGCCAGCGTTTTAAGGCCCCGTCGGGTCACTGAAGCTTTCTTT. Translation: CASVLRPRRVTEAFF.

The rearrangement joins TRBV7-2 to TRBJ2-3; TRBD1 matches at 7 bases. The CDR3 extends over 18 amino acids. Losses at the gene ends were 3 bases for V and 0 bases for J; bases not matched to a gene: 12. Germline CDR1 and CDR2: SGHTA and FQGNSA. The CDR3 here is CASSLGTAPKPSTDTQYF. The DNA of the CDR3 is TGTGCCAGCAGCTTGGGGACAGCGCCAAAGCCTAGCACAGATACGCAGTATTTT.